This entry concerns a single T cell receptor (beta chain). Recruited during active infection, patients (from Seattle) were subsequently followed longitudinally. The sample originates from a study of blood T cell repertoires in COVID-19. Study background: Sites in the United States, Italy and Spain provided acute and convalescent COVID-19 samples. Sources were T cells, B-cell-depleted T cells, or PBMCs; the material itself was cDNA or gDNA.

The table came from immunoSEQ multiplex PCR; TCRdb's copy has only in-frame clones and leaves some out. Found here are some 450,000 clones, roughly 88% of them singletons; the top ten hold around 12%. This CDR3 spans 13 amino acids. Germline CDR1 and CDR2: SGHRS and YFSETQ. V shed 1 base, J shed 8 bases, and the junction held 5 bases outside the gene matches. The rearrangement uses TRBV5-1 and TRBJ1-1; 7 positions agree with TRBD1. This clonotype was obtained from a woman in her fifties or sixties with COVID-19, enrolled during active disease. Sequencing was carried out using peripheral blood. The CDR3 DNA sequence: TGCGCCAGCAGCTTGACAGGGGTTGGGGAAGCTTTCTTT. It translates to CASSLTGVGEAFF.